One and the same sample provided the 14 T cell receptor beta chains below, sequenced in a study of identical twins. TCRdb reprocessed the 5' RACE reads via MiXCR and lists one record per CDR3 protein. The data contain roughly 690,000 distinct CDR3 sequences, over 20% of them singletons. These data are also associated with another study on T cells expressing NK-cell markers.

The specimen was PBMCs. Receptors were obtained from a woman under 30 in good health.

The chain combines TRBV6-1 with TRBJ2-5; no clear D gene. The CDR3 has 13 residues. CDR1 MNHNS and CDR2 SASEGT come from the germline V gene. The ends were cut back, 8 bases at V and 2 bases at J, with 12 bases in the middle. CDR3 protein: CASSIGGQETQYF. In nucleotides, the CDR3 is TGTGCCAGCTCGATAGGCGGTCAAGAGACCCAGTACTTC.

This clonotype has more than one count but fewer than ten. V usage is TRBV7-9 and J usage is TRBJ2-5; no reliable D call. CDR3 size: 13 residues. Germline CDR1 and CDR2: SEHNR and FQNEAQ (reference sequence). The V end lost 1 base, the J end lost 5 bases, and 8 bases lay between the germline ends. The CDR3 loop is CASSLVMDETQYF. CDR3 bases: TGTGCCAGCAGCTTAGTGATGGATGAGACCCAGTACTTC. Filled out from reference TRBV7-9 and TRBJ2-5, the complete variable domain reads DTGVSQNPRHKITKRGQNVTFRCDPISEHNRLYWYRQTLGQGPEFLTYFQNEAQLEKSRLLSDRFSAERPKGSFSTLEIQRTEQGDSAMYLCASSLVMDETQYFGPGTRLLVL.

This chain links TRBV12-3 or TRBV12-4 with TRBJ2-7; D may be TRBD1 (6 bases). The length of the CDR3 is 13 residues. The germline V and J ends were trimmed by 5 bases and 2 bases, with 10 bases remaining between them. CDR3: CASSHRQAYEQYF. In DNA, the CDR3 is TGTGCCAGCAGTCACCGACAGGCCTACGAGCAGTACTTC.

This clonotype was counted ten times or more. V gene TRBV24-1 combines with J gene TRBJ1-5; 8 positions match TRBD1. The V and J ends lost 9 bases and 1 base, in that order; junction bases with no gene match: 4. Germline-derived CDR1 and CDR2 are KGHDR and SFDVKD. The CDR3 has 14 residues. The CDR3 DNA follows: TGTGCCACCCTGGACAGGGTGAGCAATCAGCCCCAGCATTTT. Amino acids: CATLDRVSNQPQHF.

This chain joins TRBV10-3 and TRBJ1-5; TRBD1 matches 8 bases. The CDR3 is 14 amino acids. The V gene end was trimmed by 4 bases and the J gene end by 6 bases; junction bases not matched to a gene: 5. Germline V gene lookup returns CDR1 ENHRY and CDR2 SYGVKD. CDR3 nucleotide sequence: TGTGCCATCAGTGCGGACAGGGCCGTTCAGCCCCAGCATTTT. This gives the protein CAISADRAVQPQHF.

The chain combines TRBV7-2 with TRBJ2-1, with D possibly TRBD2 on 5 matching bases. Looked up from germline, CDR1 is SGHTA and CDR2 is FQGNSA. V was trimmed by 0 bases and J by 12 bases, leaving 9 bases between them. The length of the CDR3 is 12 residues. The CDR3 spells CASSLAVGRQFF. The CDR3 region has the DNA TGTGCCAGCAGCTTAGCGGTGGGGAGGCAGTTCTTC.

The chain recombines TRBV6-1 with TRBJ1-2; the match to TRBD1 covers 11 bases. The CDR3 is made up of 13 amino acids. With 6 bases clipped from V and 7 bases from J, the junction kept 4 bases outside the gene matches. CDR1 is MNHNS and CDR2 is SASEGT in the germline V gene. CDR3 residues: CASSGQGAGGYTF. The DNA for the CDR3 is TGTGCCAGCAGCGGACAGGGGGCTGGTGGCTACACCTTC.

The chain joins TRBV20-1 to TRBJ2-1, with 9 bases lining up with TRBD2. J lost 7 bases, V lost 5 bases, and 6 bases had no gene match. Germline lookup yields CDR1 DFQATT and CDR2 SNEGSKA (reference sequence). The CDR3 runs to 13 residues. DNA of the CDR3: TGCAGTGCTGGCGGGAGGGAAGAGAATGAGCAGTTCTTC. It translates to CSAGGREENEQFF.

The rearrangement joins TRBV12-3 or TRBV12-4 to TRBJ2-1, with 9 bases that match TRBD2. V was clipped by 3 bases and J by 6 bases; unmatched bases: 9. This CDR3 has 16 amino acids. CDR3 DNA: TGTGCCAGCAGTTTCTTTGGGGCGGGACTAGCCAATGAGCAGTTCTTC. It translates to CASSFFGAGLANEQFF.

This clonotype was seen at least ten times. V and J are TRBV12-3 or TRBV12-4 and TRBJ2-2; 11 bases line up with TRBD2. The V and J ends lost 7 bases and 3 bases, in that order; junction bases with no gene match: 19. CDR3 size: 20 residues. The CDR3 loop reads CASIQISGRAPPPYTGELFF. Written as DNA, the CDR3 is TGTGCCAGCATCCAAATTAGCGGGAGGGCCCCACCCCCTTACACCGGGGAGCTGTTTTTT.

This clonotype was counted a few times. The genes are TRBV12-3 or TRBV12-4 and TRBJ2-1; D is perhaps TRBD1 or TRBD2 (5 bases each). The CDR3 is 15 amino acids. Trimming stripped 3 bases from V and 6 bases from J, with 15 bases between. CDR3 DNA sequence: TGTGCCAGCAGTTTTACCGGGGCATGGGGCAATGAGCAGTTCTTC. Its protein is CASSFTGAWGNEQFF.

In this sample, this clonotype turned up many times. CDR3 sequence reads: CASSFQGNTEAFF. CDR3 nucleotide sequence: TGTGCCAGCAGTTTTCAGGGGAACACTGAAGCTTTCTTT. This chain joins TRBV12-3 or TRBV12-4 and TRBJ1-1; D might be TRBD1 (5 bases). With 3 bases removed from V and 1 base from J, the gap between germline ends came to 6 bases. The CDR3 contains 13 residues.

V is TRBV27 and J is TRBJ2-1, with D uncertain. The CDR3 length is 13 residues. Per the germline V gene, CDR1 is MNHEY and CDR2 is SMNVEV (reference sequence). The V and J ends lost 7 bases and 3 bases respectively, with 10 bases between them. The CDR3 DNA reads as TGTGCCAGCATGGACCTTTTCTACAATGAGCAGTTCTTC. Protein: CASMDLFYNEQFF.

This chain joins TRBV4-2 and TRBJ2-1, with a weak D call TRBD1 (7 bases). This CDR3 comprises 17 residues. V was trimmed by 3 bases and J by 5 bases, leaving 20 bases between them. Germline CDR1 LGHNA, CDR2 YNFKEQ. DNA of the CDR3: TGTGCCAGCAGCCAGAAGCCCGCGGGGACAGTCAACAATGAGCAGTTCTTC. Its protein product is CASSQKPAGTVNNEQFF.